Shown below are 5 T cell receptor beta chains from a single sample sequenced in a study of blood T cell repertoires in COVID-19 (dated by TCRdb to about 2020). Libraries were prepared through the immunoSEQ multiplex PCR assay. Not all clones reach the TCRdb copy of this immuneACCESS table, which keeps in-frame sequences only. Checked studies attribute under half of the gap to unresolved V genes and leave the rest unexplained. The sample yields 150,000 to 200,000 clones; over 80% were counted once. About 10% of the sample belongs to the ten largest clones. Sequencing used peripheral blood. The receptors originated from a woman aged 80 or older with active or convalescent COVID-19.

This chain links TRBV11-3 with TRBJ2-2; D ambiguous. V was cut by 5 bases and J by 3 bases, with 4 bases left in between. The germline V gene has CDR1 SGHNT and CDR2 YENEEA. CDR3 length: 12 residues. CDR3 nucleotides: TGTGCCAGCAGCCGGGACACCGGGGAGCTGTTTTTT. This sequence encodes CASSRDTGELFF. The entire variable domain, with the rest obtained from reference TRBV11-3 and TRBJ2-2, is as follows: EAGVVQSPRYKIIEKKQPVAFWCNPISGHNTLYWYLQNLGQGPELLIRYENEEAVDDSQLPKDRFSAERLKGVDSTLKIQPAELGDSAVYLCASSRDTGELFFGEGSRLTVL.

This chain uses TRBV3-1 (or the pseudogene TRBV3-2) with TRBJ1-4; the match to TRBD1 covers 7 bases. V shed 4 bases, J shed 4 bases, and the junction held 6 bases outside the gene matches. Germline values: CDR1 LGHDT, CDR2 YNNKEL (reference sequence). CDR3 length: 15 residues. CDR3 loop: CASSPSGGHNEKLFF. CDR3 coding DNA: TGTGCCAGCAGCCCCTCAGGGGGGCATAATGAAAAACTGTTTTTT.

The rearrangement joins TRBV7-3 to TRBJ1-1; D may be TRBD1 (5 bases). V was trimmed by 5 bases and J by 1 base, leaving 20 bases between them. Germline V gene sequence: CDR1 SGHTA, CDR2 FQGTGA. The CDR3 covers 17 residues. The CDR3 reads CASSPYVRLRGNTEAFF. The CDR3, as DNA: TGTGCCAGCAGCCCGTACGTGCGCCTTAGGGGGAACACTGAAGCTTTCTTT.

V and J are TRBV7-6 and TRBJ1-4; 11 positions match TRBD1. J was trimmed by 12 bases and V by 1 base; bases with no gene match: 4. The germline V gene encodes CDR1 SGHVS and CDR2 FNYEAQ. CDR3 length: 14 residues. The CDR3 bases are TGTGCCAGCAGCTTAGTCGGGACAGGGGGGGAACTGTTTTTT. It encodes CASSLVGTGGELFF.

The chain uses TRBV19 and TRBJ1-1; D is uncertain. The germline V gene has CDR1 LNHDA and CDR2 SQIVND (reference sequence). The CDR3 runs to 14 residues. Trimming removed 4 bases from V and 1 base from J, with 10 bases in between. CDR3 sequence reads: CASSTGAQNTEAFF. In DNA form, the CDR3 reads TGTGCCAGTAGTACAGGCGCCCAGAACACTGAAGCTTTCTTT.